This note documents a single TCR beta chain sequence. Which antigen it targets is not known. The junction departs from germline at one end; a sequencing error may be responsible. Samples from volunteer blood donors who had recovered from COVID-19 were contributed by a second Seattle source. Collaborating institutions collected whole blood in K2EDTA tubes following their own protocols. For TCRbeta analysis, collaborator samples were shipped as frozen whole blood, as isolated PBMCs, or as DNA extracted from either sample type. This sample is part of a study of blood T cell repertoires in COVID-19 (TCRdb year 2020). As for the study more broadly: Samples covering the acute and convalescent phases of COVID-19 were provided by collaborators in the United States, Italy and Spain. Subjects who had been exposed to COVID-19, were actively infected with it, or had recovered from it provided the deeply sampled blood TCRbeta repertoires that made up the dataset. Nearly every sample came with metadata listing a de-identified subject ID, COVID-19 status, age in years and sex. HLA class I and class II types, where available, came from metadata supplied by the sample provider rather than from assay-based typing. Samples came from the ongoing ImmuneRACE study (first 160 participants) plus 1,254 subjects from 6 global collaborators. The material from the prospective study consisted of cDNA or gDNA derived from T cells, B-cell-depleted T cells, or PBMCs. A freely available public database, intended as a resource for researchers studying the immune response to SARS-CoV-2, is where the repertoires were released. The paper as a whole reports these results and caveats: The quantity of clinical and demographic metadata differed by source and by participant and was supplied without curation.

The germline V gene yields SGHDT for CDR1 and YYEEEE for CDR2. The CDR3 numbers 16 residues from cysteine through phenylalanine. Just the 48-base CDR3 DNA is kept, in frame starting at base 1. The immunoSEQ Assay, a bias-controlled multiplex PCR, was used to amplify TCRbeta CDR3 regions from genomic DNA. The source study handled its data this way. Within the assay, amplification of reference gene primers was used to estimate how many nucleated cells each sample contained. To quantify the absolute abundance of each unique TCRbeta CDR3 rearrangement, sequence reads were collapsed and filtered. For each sample, productive Simpson clonality was calculated as the square root of Simpson's diversity index over productive rearrangements. The table comes from immuneACCESS by way of TCRdb, which keeps in-frame sequences with V and J called. Part of the clones is missing from these tables; in studies checked, under half for an unresolved V gene and the rest for unknown reasons. V, J and clone size were drawn from that table, and D and trimming were deduced from the DNA. The sample contains 200,000 or so clones, around 80% of them found a single time. 5.1% of the sample is in the top ten clones.

Sequencing used peripheral blood. The TCR was taken from a woman aged 55-69 years who had recovered from COVID-19. The chain was built from TRBV5-6 and TRBJ2-3, with no confidently assigned D gene. The CDR3 protein: CATSSPGGYDTDTQYF. The DNA is as follows: TGTGCCACCAGCTCCCCCGGCGGTTACGACACAGATACGCAGTATTTT. With the rest looked up from the reference TRBV5-6 and TRBJ2-3 genes rather than sequenced, the full variable domain is DAGVTQSPTHLIKTRGQQVTLRCSPKSGHDTVSWYQQALGQGPQFIFQYYEEEERQRGNFPDRFSGHQFPNYSSELNVNALLLGDSALYLCATSSPGGYDTDTQYFGPGTRLTVL.